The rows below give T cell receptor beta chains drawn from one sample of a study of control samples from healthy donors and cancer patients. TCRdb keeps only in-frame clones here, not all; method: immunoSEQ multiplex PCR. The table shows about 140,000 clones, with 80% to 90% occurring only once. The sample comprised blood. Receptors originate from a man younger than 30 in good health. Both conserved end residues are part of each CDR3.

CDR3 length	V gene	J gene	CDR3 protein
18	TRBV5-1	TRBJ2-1	CASSLAGGPPLSYNEQFF
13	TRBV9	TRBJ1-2	CASSVVGNYGYTF
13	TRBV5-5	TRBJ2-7	CASSFTGSYEQYF
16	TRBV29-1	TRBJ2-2	CSVEDPTRGLTGELFF
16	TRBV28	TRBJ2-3	CASSPRTLPSTDTQYF
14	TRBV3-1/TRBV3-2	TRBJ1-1	CASSHLDRNTEAFF
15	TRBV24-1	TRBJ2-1	CATSDPGQGRNEQFF
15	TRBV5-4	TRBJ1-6	CASSLDDRSNSPLHF
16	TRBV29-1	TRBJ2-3	CSVEGMDRLGTDTQYF
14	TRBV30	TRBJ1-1	CAWSVRDLNTEAFF
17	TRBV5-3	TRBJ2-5	CARSLSSGGAFRETQYF
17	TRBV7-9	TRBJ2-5	CASSLAAPHPIGETQYF
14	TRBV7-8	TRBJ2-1	CASSLGDRENEQFF